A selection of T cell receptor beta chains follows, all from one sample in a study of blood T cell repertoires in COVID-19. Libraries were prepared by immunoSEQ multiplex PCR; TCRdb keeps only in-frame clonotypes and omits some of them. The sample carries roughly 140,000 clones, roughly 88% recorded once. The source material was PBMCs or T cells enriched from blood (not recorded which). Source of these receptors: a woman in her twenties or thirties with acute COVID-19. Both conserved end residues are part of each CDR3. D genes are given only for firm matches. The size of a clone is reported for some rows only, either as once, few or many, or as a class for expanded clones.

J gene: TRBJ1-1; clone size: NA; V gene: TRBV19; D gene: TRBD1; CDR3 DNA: TGTGCCAGTAGTATAGGTCCCGACAGGGCCGGAGGAGCTTTCTTT; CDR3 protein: CASSIGPDRAGGAFF
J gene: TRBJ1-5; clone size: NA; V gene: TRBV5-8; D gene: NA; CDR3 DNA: TGTGCCAGCAGCTTTGGCTTAAATCAGCCCCAGCATTTT; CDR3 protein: CASSFGLNQPQHF
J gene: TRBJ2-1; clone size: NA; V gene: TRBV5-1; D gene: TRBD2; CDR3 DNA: TGCGCCAGCAGCTTTCAAGCGGGAGCCAACAATGAGCAGTTCTTC; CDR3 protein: CASSFQAGANNEQFF
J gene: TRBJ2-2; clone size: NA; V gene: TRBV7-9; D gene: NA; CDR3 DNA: TGTGCCAGCAGCTTACTTTTAAACACCGGGGAGCTGTTTTTT; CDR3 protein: CASSLLLNTGELFF
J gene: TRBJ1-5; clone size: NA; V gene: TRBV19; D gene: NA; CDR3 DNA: TGTGCCAGTAGTCCGAACGTATTCCGGGGTCTCGGTCAGCCCCAGCATTTT; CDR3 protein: CASSPNVFRGLGQPQHF
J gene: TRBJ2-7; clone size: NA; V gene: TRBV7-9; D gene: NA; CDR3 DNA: TGTGCCAGCAGCTTAGTATCGGACGAGCAGTACTTC; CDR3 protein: CASSLVSDEQYF
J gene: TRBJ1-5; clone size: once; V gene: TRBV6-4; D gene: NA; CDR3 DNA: TGTGCCAGCAGTGCCCGATCCGGGGATCAGCCCCAGCATTTT; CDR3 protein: CASSARSGDQPQHF
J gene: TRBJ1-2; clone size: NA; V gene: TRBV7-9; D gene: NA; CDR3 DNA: TGTGCCAGCAGTCCAGGGGAGCGTAGCTACACCTTC; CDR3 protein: CASSPGERSYTF
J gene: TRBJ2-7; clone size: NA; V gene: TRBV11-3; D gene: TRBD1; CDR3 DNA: TGTGCCAGCAGCGCGGGACAGGGGTTAAACGAGCAGTACTTC; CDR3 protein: CASSAGQGLNEQYF
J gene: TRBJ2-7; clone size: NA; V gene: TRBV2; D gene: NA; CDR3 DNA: TGTGCCAGCAGTGACAGGATCTCCTACGAGCAGTACTTC; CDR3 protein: CASSDRISYEQYF
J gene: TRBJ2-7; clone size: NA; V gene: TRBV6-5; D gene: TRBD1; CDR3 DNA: TGTGCCACCCAGACAGGGGGCTCCTACGAGCAGTACTTC; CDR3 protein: CATQTGGSYEQYF
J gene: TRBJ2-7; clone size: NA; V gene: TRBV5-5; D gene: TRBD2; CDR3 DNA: TGTGCCAGCAGCTTGAATGGACTAGCGGCCTACGAGCAGTACTTC; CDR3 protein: CASSLNGLAAYEQYF
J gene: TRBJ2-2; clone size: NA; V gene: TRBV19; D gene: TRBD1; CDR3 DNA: TGTGCCAGTATCCGACAGGGCGCGGACACCGGGGAGCTGTTTTTT; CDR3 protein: CASIRQGADTGELFF
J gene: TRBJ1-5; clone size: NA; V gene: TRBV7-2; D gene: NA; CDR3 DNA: TGTGCCAGCAGCTTTACAGAAGACAATCAGCCCCAGCATTTT; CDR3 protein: CASSFTEDNQPQHF
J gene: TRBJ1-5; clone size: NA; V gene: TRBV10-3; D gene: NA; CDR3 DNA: TGTGCCATCAGTGAGTCGCGTAATCAGCCCCAGCATTTT; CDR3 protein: CAISESRNQPQHF
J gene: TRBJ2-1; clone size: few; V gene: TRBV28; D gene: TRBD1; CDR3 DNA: TGTGCCAGTCACGGGACAGGGAGAGGTGATGAGCAGTTCTTC; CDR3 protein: CASHGTGRGDEQFF
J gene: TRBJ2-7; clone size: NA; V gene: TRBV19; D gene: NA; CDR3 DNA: TGTGCCAGTAGTACCATCCTAGGGACTCAATACGAGCAGTACTTC; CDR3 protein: CASSTILGTQYEQYF
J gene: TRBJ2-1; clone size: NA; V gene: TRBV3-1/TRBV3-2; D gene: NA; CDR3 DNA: TGTGCCAGCAGCCAAGCAGGAACTTCCTCGGAGCAGTTCTTC; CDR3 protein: CASSQAGTSSEQFF
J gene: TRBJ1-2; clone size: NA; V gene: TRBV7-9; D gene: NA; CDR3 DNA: TGTGCCAGCAGCATCTCCGGCGGGGATGGCTACACCTTC; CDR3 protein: CASSISGGDGYTF
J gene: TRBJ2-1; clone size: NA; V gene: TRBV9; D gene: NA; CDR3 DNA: TGTGCCAGCAGCGTAGTATCTTCCAATGAGCAGTTCTTC; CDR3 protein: CASSVVSSNEQFF
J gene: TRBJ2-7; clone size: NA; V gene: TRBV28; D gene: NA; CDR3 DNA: TGTGCCAGCAATAAAGGCGGACTCTACGAGCAGTACTTC; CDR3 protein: CASNKGGLYEQYF
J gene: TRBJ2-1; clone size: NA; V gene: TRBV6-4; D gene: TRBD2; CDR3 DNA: TGTGCCAGCAGTGAACTAGCGGGAGCGGGTGAGCAGTTCTTC; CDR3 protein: CASSELAGAGEQFF
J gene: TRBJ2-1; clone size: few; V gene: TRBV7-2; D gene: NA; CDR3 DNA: TGTGCCAGCAGCCCCGATCAGGGGCGTGGGCAGTTCTTC; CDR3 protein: CASSPDQGRGQFF
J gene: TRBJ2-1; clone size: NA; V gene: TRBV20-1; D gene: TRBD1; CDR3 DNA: TGCAGTGCTAGTCGACAGGGTCTTGAGGATGAGCAGTTCTTC; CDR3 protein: CSASRQGLEDEQFF
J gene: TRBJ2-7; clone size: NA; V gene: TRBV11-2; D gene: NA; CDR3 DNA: TGTGCCAGCAGCCGTGGAGGGCCGCAGTACTTC; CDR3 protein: CASSRGGPQYF
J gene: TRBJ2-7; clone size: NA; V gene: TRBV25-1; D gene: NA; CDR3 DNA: TGTGCCAGCAGTGAATATAGGGGGGAGGGCCACGAGCAGTACTTC; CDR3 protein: CASSEYRGEGHEQYF
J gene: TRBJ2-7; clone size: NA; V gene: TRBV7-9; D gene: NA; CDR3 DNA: TGTGCCAGCAGCTTATCAACCAGCTCCTACGAGCAGTACTTC; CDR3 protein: CASSLSTSSYEQYF
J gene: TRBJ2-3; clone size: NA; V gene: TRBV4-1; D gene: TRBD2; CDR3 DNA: TGCGCCAGCAGCCGGGCTAGCGGGAGCCCAGATACGCAGTATTTT; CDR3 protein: CASSRASGSPDTQYF
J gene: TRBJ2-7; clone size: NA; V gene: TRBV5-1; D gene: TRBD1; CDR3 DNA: TGCGCCAGCAGCTTGGCCGGGACAGGTCCCTACGAGCAGTACTTC; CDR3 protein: CASSLAGTGPYEQYF
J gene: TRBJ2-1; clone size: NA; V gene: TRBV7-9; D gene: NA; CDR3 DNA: TGTGCCAGCAGCCCCCCAGGGGTTGTGAGGGGCAATGAGCAGTTCTTC; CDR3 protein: CASSPPGVVRGNEQFF
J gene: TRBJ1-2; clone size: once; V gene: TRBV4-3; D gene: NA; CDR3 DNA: TGCGCCAGCAGCCAAGTAGGGGCTGGCTACACCTTC; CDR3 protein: CASSQVGAGYTF
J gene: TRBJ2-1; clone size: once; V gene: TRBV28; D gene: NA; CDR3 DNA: TGTGCCAGCAGTTTCGGGCTAGCGTCGTTCAATGAGCAGTTCTTC; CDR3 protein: CASSFGLASFNEQFF